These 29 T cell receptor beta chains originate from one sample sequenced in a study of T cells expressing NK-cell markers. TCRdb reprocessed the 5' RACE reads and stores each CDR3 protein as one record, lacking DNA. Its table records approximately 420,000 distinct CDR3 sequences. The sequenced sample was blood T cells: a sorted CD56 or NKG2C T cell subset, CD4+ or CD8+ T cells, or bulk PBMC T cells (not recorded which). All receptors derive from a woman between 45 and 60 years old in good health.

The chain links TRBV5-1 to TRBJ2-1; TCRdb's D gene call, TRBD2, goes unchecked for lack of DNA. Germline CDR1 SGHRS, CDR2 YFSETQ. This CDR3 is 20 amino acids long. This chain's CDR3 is CASRQTGTSGTYGSYNEQFF.

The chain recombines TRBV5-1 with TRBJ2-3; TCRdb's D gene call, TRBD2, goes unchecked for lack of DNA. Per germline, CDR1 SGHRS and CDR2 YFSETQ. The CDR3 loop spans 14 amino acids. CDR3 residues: CASSPAGRTDTQYF.

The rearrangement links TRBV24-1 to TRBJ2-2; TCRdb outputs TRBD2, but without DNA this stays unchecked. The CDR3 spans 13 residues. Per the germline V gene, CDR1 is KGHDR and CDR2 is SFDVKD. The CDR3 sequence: CATSFGTSGELFF.

CDR3 loop: CASSFNDRALSPLHF. V gene TRBV12-3 or TRBV12-4 combines with J gene TRBJ1-6. This CDR3 is 15 amino acids long.

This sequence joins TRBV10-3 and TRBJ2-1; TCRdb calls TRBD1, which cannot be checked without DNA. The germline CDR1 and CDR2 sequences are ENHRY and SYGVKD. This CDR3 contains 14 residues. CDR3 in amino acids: CAISEGTGSNEQFF.

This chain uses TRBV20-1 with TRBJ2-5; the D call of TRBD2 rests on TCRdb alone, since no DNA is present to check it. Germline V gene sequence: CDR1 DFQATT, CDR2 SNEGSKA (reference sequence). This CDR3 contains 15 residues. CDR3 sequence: CSASGGLEGQETQYF.

The CDR3 loop is CSARDSRSNQPQHF. The chain joins TRBV20-1 to TRBJ1-5. Germline loops: CDR1 DFQATT, CDR2 SNEGSKA (reference sequence). This CDR3 comprises 14 residues.

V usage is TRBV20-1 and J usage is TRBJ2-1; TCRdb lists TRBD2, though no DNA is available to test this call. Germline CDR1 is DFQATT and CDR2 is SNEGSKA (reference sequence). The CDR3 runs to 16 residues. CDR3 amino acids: CSVGIRGNSGLNEQFF.

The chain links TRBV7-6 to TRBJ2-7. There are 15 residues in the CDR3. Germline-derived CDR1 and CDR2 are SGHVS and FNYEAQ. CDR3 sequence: CASSLRSHPEAEQYF.

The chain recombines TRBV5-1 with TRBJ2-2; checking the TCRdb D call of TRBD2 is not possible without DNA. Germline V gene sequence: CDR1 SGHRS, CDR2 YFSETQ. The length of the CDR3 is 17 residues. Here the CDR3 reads CASSLTRGTYNTGELFF.

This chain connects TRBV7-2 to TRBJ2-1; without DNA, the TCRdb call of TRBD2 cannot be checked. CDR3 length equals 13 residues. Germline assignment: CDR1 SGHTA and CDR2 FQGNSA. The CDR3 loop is CASRGSGNTEQFF.

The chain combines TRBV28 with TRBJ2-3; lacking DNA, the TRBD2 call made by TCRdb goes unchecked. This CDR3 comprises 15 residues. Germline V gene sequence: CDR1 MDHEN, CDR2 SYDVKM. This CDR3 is CASNQQREGGDTQYF.

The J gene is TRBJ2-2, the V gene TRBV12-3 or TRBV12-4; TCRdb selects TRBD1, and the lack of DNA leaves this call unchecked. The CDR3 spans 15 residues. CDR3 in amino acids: CASSWDRFSTGELFF.

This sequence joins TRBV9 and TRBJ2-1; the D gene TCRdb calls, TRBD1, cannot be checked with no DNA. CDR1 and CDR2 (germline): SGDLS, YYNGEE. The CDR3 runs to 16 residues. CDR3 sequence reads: CASSVEGVPQFDEQFF.

Here the CDR3 reads CASSVVSVRTDYGYTF. The chain uses TRBV6-1 and TRBJ1-2; the TCRdb call, TRBD1, lacks DNA for checking. Germline loops: CDR1 MNHNS, CDR2 SASEGT. The CDR3 is made up of 16 amino acids.

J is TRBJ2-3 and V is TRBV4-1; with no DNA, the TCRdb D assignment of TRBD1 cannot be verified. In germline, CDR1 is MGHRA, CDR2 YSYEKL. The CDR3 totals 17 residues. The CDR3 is CASSQGGQGKFSNTQYF.

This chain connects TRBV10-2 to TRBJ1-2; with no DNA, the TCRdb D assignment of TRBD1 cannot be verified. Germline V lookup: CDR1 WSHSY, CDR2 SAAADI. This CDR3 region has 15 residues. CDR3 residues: CASRDRVEANYGYTF.

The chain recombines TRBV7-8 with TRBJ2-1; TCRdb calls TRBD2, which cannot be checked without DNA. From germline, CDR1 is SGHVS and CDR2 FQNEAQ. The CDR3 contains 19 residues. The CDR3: CASSILAGVAPSSYNEQFF.

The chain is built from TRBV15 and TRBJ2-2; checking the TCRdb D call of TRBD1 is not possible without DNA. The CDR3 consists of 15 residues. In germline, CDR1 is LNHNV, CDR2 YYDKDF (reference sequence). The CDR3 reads CATSREGQGDGELFF. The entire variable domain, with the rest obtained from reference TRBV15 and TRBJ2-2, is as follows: DAMVIQNPRYQVTQFGKPVTLSCSQTLNHNVMYWYQQKSSQAPKLLFHYYDKDFNNEADTPDNFQSRRPNTSFCFLDIRSPGLGDTAMYLCATSREGQGDGELFFGEGSRLTVL.

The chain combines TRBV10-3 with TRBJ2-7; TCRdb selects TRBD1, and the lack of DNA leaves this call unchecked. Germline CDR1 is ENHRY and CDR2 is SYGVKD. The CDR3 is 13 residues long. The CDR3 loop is CANGDRGLNEQYF.

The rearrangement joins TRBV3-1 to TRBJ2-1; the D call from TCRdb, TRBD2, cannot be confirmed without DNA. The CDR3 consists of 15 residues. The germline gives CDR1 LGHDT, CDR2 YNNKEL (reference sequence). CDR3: CASSQEPSGRGKQFF.

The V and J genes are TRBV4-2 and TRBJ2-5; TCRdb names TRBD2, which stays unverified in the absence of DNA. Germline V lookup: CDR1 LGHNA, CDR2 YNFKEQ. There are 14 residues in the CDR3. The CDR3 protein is CASSQEEGWETQYF.

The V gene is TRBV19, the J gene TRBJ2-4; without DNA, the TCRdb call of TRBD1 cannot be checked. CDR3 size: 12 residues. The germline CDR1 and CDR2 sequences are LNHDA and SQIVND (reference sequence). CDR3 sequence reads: CASSLYREIQYF.

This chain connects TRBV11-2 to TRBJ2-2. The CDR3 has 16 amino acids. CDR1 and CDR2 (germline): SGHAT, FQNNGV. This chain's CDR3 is CASSLRSRANTGELFF.

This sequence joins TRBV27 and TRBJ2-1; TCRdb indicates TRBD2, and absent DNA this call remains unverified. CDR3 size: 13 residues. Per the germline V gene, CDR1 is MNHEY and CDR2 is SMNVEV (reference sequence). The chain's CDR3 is CASSLSWLVPPFF.

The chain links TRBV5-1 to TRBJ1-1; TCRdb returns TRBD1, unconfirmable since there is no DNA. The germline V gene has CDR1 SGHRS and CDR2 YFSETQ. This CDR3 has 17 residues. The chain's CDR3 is CASSLAMAQGGDTEAFF.

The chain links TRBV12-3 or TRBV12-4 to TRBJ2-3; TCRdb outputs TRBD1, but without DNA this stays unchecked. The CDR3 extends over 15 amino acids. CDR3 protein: CASSPPGQGTDTQYF.

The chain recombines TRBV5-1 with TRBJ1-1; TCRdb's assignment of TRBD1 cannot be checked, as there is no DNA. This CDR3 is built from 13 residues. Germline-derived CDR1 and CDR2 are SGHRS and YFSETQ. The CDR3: CASWGSGDTEAFF.

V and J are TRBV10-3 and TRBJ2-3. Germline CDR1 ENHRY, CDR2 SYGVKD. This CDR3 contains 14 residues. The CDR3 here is CAISESIRTDTQYF.